Listed here are 27 T cell receptor beta chains from one sample, sequenced in a study of post-analysis software for immune sequencing data. Antigens of these TCRs are unknown. cDNA libraries of TCR beta carried unique molecular identifiers. Each CDR3 protein gets one entry after TCRdb re-called the PCR reads with MiXCR. The sample has roughly 730,000 distinct CDR3 sequences; roughly 29% are singletons. General observations from the study: Roughly 5 TRBV segments occurring more often in patients than controls included TRBV5-6, TRBV5-1 and TRBV20-1.

The sequenced sample consisted of blood. Receptors originate from a girl aged 5-17 years with multiple sclerosis.

This clonotype was seen at least ten times. This sequence joins TRBV29-1 and TRBJ2-5; 7 nucleotides align to TRBD1. V shed 6 bases, J shed 5 bases, and the junction held 9 bases outside the gene matches. The CDR3 runs 13 residues. The germline V gene encodes CDR1 SQVTM and CDR2 ANQGSEA. The CDR3, as DNA: TGCAGCGTAGAACAGGGGTGGGCCGAGACCCAGTACTTC. The encoded protein is CSVEQGWAETQYF.

The genes are TRBV9 and TRBJ2-5, with D maybe TRBD2 (5 bases). Germline loops: CDR1 SGDLS, CDR2 YYNGEE. Trimming took off 3 bases at V and 2 bases at J, with 11 bases between the two ends. This CDR3 has 14 amino acids. The CDR3 loop is CASSGSGIQETQYF. The CDR3 DNA follows: TGTGCCAGCAGCGGGTCCGGGATACAAGAGACCCAGTACTTC.

The CDR3 protein is CSARGIYNEQFF. CDR3 nucleotides: TGCAGTGCTAGAGGGATCTACAATGAGCAGTTCTTC. J is TRBJ2-1 and V is TRBV20-1; D gene unclear. The CDR3 is 12 residues long. The germline V gene encodes CDR1 DFQATT and CDR2 SNEGSKA (reference sequence). V was cut by 1 base and J by 3 bases, with 4 bases left in between.

This clonotype has ten or more counts. The chain carries TRBV6-2 or TRBV6-3 and TRBJ2-7; D possibly corresponds to TRBD2 (6 bases). Trimming stripped 7 bases from V and 0 bases from J, with 13 bases between. This CDR3 spans 14 amino acids. The germline CDR1 and CDR2 sequences are MNHEY and SVGEGT. CDR3 nucleotide sequence: TGTGCCAGCATGGCGGGGACGCGCTCCTACGAGCAGTACTTC. It translates to CASMAGTRSYEQYF.

This chain joins TRBV20-1 and TRBJ2-5; TRBD2 is a possible D gene (5 bases). From germline, CDR1 is DFQATT and CDR2 SNEGSKA (reference sequence). CDR3 length equals 14 residues. Trimming took off 6 bases at V and 3 bases at J, with 17 bases between the two ends. The CDR3 reads CSAQNTRGEETQYF. The CDR3 region has the DNA TGCAGTGCCCAAAACACCCGGGGAGAAGAGACCCAGTACTTC.

This sequence joins TRBV12-3 or TRBV12-4 and TRBJ2-7, with 7 bases aligning to TRBD2. The V segment lost 3 bases and the J segment 5 bases; nucleotides outside the gene matches: 16. The CDR3 contains 17 residues. CDR3 nucleotide sequence: TGTGCCAGCAGTTTTTTACTTGGGGGGAGGGCCGTCCACGAGCAGTACTTC. This sequence encodes CASSFLLGGRAVHEQYF.

This clonotype was seen once. V is TRBV4-1 and J is TRBJ2-7, with 11 bases matching TRBD1. The CDR3 totals 16 residues. Trimming removed 2 bases from V and 7 bases from J; junction bases left unmatched: 10. Looked up from germline, CDR1 is MGHRA and CDR2 is YSYEKL. Here the CDR3 reads CASSQPRGTGGNEQYF. The CDR3 nucleotides read TGCGCCAGCAGCCAACCAAGAGGGACAGGGGGGAATGAGCAGTACTTC.

The chain uses TRBV20-1 and TRBJ2-6, with D perhaps TRBD1 (6 bases). The CDR3 extends over 17 amino acids. The V and J ends lost 3 bases and 0 bases respectively, with 15 bases between them. The V gene's germline CDR1 is DFQATT and CDR2 SNEGSKA (reference sequence). CDR3 amino acids: CSASAGQRISGANVLTF. Written as DNA, the CDR3 is TGCAGTGCTAGTGCCGGACAGAGAATCTCTGGGGCCAACGTCCTGACTTTC.

This clonotype has just one count. The V call is TRBV20-1, the J call TRBJ2-3; 12 bases match TRBD2. Germline values: CDR1 DFQATT, CDR2 SNEGSKA (reference sequence). Germline trimming cut 2 bases from V and 0 bases from J; bases unmatched to any gene: 6. The CDR3 runs to 17 residues. The CDR3 loop is CSARPPGLAGSTDTQYF. DNA of the CDR3: TGCAGTGCTAGACCGCCCGGACTAGCGGGAAGCACAGATACGCAGTATTTT.

This clonotype turned up a few times. This chain connects TRBV28 to TRBJ2-5, with 8 nucleotides matching TRBD2. The J call may be faulty, since TRBJ2-7 better matches the DNA end. This CDR3 region has 15 residues. Germline assignment: CDR1 MDHEN and CDR2 SYDVKM. The CDR3 spells CASSPGGSGDIEQYF. CDR3 DNA: TGTGCCAGCAGTCCCGGGGGTAGCGGGGACATCGAGCAGTACTTC.

As to this clonotype: An end of the junction does not agree with germline; a read error may underlie this. V and J are TRBV11-1 and TRBJ2-1; 8 bases are a match to TRBD2. This CDR3 region has 16 residues. The V gene's germline CDR1 is SGHAT and CDR2 FQDESV (reference sequence). This chain's CDR3 is CAGSLGGTRAYNEQFF. CDR3 DNA sequence: TGTGCCGGCAGCTTAGGTGGGACTAGGGCCTACAATGAGCAGTTCTTC.

This clonotype appeared a few times. The chain joins TRBV6-5 to TRBJ2-7; D uncertain. Germline CDR1 reads MNHEY; CDR2 reads SVGAGI. V lost 7 bases, J lost 5 bases, and 9 bases lay in between. The length of the CDR3 is 11 residues. The CDR3 DNA reads TGTGCCAGCACCCATCTGCACGAGCAGTACTTC. The encoded protein is CASTHLHEQYF.

This clonotype has only a few counts. This chain uses TRBV5-1 with TRBJ2-1; D might be TRBD2 (7 bases). With 2 bases removed from V and 7 bases from J, the gap between germline ends came to 10 bases. The length of the CDR3 is 13 residues. Germline CDR1 SGHRS, CDR2 YFSETQ. In DNA form, the CDR3 reads TGCGCCAGCAGCTTTGAGGGGGGGAATGAGCAGTTCTTC. Translated: CASSFEGGNEQFF.

The chain combines TRBV29-1 with TRBJ1-1; D is uncertain. The CDR3 has 13 amino acids. Germline V gene sequence: CDR1 SQVTM, CDR2 ANQGSEA. V was cut by 1 base and J by 3 bases, with 9 bases left in between. This chain's CDR3 is CSVEAGGDTEAFF. The DNA of the CDR3 is TGCAGCGTTGAAGCGGGCGGGGACACTGAAGCTTTCTTT.

This clonotype appeared a few times. V usage is TRBV28 and J usage is TRBJ2-4; D might be TRBD2 (5 bases). The CDR3 is 13 residues long. V shed 6 bases and J shed 8 bases, with 14 bases lying between them. Germline CDR1 is MDHEN and CDR2 is SYDVKM. CDR3 DNA: TGTGCCAGCAGCCCGAGCGGCGGAGACATTCAGTACTTC. The encoded protein is CASSPSGGDIQYF.

The chain has TRBV10-3 and TRBJ2-7, with D possibly being TRBD1 (5 bases). The germline CDR1 and CDR2 sequences are ENHRY and SYGVKD. This CDR3 is built from 15 residues. V was pared by 0 bases and J by 6 bases, with 15 bases between. The CDR3 is CAISESGQGFFEQYF. The CDR3 nucleotides read TGTGCCATCAGTGAGTCTGGGCAGGGATTCTTCGAGCAGTACTTC.

The V and J genes are TRBV29-1 and TRBJ2-1; D uncertain. Trimming removed 3 bases at V and 10 bases at J, with 16 bases between. In germline, CDR1 is SQVTM, CDR2 ANQGSEA. This CDR3 comprises 13 residues. CDR3 nucleotide sequence: TGCAGCGTTGACTGGGATCCACGAAGGGAGCAGTTCTTC. As protein: CSVDWDPRREQFF.

This clonotype was counted once. A much larger clone lies a single base off, so this may be a read error. The chain is built from TRBV29-1 and TRBJ2-5, with no clear D. From germline, CDR1 is SQVTM and CDR2 ANQGSEA. The V gene lost 7 bases and the J gene lost 2 bases, with 11 bases spanning the gap. The CDR3 runs to 12 residues. The CDR3 nucleotides read TGCAGCGCGGGCACAAGACAAGAGACCCAGTACTTC. It encodes CSAGTRQETQYF.

This clonotype was picked up a small number of times. This sequence joins TRBV4-1 and TRBJ1-4; the D is unclear. This CDR3 is built from 14 residues. The V end lost 0 bases, the J end lost 4 bases, and 6 bases lay between the germline ends. CDR1 and CDR2 from the germline V gene are MGHRA and YSYEKL. The CDR3 is CASSQDRINEKLFF. Written as DNA, the CDR3 is TGCGCCAGCAGCCAAGATCGGATTAATGAAAAACTGTTTTTT.

This clonotype was seen a handful of times. The chain combines TRBV7-2 with TRBJ2-5; 11 nucleotides line up with TRBD2. Germline CDR1 is SGHTA and CDR2 is FQGNSA. CDR3 length: 15 residues. J lost 7 bases, V lost 7 bases, and 11 bases had no gene match. The CDR3 nucleotides are TGTGCCAGCACCGAAATGGGACTAGCGGTGGGGACCCAGTACTTC. It translates to CASTEMGLAVGTQYF.

This chain connects TRBV6-2 or TRBV6-3 to TRBJ1-5; D is possibly TRBD1 (5 bases). The germline CDR1 and CDR2 sequences are MNHEY and SVGEGT. V lost 0 bases and J 4 bases, leaving 13 bases between the germline ends. There are 16 residues in the CDR3. The CDR3 sequence: CASSYSSWGSNQPQHF. CDR3 nucleotide sequence: TGTGCCAGCAGTTACTCGAGTTGGGGCAGTAATCAGCCCCAGCATTTT.

This clonotype has more than one count but fewer than ten. One end of the junction varies from germline; a read error may be responsible. This rearrangement joins TRBV7-2 to TRBJ1-2, with D possibly TRBD1 on 5 matching bases. In germline, CDR1 is SGHTA, CDR2 FQGNSA. The CDR3 is 14 amino acids. CDR3: CASSPPRDSYGYIF. DNA of the CDR3: TGTGCCAGCAGCCCCCCCCGGGACTCCTATGGCTACATCTTC.

The chain links TRBV4-1 to TRBJ2-1; a possible D gene is TRBD1 (5 bases). CDR3 length: 17 residues. Germline V gene lookup returns CDR1 MGHRA and CDR2 YSYEKL. V was clipped by 2 bases and J by 3 bases, with 17 bases between them. CDR3 nucleotides: TGCGCCAGCAGCCAACCGATCGGCAGGGCCAACTACAATGAGCAGTTCTTC. This sequence encodes CASSQPIGRANYNEQFF.

The gene calls are TRBV7-2 and TRBJ2-7, with 7 bases aligning to TRBD1. The J call is in doubt because the DNA end fits TRBJ2-5 better. Germline-derived CDR1 and CDR2 are SGHTA and FQGNSA. The length of the CDR3 is 13 residues. CDR3 amino acids: CASTGDREETQYF. The DNA of the CDR3 is TGTGCCAGCACCGGGGACAGAGAAGAGACCCAGTACTTC.

This sequence joins TRBV5-1 and TRBJ2-2; weak D call: TRBD1 (5 bases). The germline V gene has CDR1 SGHRS and CDR2 YFSETQ. The CDR3 length is 15 residues. V was trimmed by 2 bases and J by 7 bases, leaving 15 bases between them. The CDR3 loop reads CASSLDRSDDGELFF. The CDR3 nucleotides read TGCGCCAGCAGCTTAGACAGATCCGACGACGGGGAGCTGTTTTTT.

The J gene is TRBJ1-1, the V gene TRBV15; tentatively, D is TRBD1 (5 bases). CDR1 and CDR2 (germline): LNHNV, YYDKDF (reference sequence). Trimming removed 5 bases at V and 1 base at J, with 20 bases between. The CDR3 extends over 17 amino acids. CDR3 loop: CATSDPGTPVRNTEAFF. The CDR3, as DNA: TGTGCCACCAGCGATCCCGGGACCCCGGTGAGGAACACTGAAGCTTTCTTT.

This clonotype was observed a handful of times. The chain couples TRBV5-1 to TRBJ2-1, with TRBD2 matching 15 bases. V lost 4 bases and J lost 7; bases outside the gene matches: 3. CDR3 size: 15 residues. Germline V CDR1 and CDR2: SGHRS, YFSETQ. CDR3 bases: TGCGCCAGCAGCACCGGGACTAGCGGGGGGAATGAGCAGTTCTTC. Its protein product is CASSTGTSGGNEQFF.